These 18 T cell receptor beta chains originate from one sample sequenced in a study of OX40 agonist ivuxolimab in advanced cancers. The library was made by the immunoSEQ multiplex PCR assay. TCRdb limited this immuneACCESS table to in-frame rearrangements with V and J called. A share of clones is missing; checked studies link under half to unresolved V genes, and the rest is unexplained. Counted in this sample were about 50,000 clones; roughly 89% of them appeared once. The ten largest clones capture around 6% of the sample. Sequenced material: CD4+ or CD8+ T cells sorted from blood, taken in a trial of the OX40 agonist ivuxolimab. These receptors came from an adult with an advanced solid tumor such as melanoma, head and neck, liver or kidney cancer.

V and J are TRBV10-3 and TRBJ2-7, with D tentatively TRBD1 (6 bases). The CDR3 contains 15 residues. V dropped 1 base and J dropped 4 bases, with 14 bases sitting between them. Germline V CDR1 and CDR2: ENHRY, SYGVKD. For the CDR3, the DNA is TGTGCCATCAGTGAGTTCACAGGGCTGACGTACGAGCAGTACTTC. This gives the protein CAISEFTGLTYEQYF.

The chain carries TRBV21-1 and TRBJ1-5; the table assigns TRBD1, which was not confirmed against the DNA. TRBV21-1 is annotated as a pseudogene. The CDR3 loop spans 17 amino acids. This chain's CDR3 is CASNQRYARGSYQPQHF. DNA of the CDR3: TGTGCCAGCAACCAAAGATATGCCAGGGGTTCTTATCAGCCCCAGCATTTT.

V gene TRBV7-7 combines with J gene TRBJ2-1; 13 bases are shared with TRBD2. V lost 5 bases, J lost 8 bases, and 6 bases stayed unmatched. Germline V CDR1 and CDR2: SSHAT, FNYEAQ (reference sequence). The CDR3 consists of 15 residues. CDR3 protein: CASSAGTSGNYEQFF. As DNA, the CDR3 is TGTGCCAGCAGCGCCGGGACTAGCGGGAATTATGAGCAGTTCTTC.

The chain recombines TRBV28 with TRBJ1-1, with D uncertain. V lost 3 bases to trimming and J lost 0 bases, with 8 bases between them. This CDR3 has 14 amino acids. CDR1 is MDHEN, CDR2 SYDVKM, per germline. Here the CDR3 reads CASSFRLMNTEAFF. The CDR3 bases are TGTGCCAGCAGTTTTCGGCTTATGAACACTGAAGCTTTCTTT.

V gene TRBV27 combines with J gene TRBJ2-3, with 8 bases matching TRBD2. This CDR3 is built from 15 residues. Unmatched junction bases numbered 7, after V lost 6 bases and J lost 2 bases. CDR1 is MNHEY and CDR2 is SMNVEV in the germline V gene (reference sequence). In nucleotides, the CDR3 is TGTGCCAGCAGCGGGGGGGGAGGGGTCACAGATACGCAGTATTTT. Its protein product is CASSGGGGVTDTQYF.

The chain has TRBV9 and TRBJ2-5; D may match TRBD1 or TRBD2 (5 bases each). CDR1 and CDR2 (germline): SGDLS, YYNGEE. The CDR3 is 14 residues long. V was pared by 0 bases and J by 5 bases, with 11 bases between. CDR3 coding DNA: TGTGCCAGCAGCGTAGTGGGTTGGGGGGAGACCCAGTACTTC. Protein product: CASSVVGWGETQYF.

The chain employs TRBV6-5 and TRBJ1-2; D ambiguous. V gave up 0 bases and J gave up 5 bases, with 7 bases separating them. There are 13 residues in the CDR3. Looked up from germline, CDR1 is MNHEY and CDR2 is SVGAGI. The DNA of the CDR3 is TGTGCCAGCAGTTACTCATTGTGGTATGGCTACACCTTC. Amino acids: CASSYSLWYGYTF.

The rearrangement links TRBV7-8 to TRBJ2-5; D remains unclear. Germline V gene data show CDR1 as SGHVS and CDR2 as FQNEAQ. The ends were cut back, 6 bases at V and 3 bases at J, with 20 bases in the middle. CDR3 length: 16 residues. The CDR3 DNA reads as TGTGCCAGCAGTTCCGGAACCTTAACCTCCGAAGAGACCCAGTACTTC. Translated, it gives CASSSGTLTSEETQYF. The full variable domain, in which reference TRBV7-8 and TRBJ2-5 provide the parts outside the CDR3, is GAGVSQSPRYKVAKRGQDVALRCDPISGHVSLFWYQQALGQGPEFLTYFQNEAQLDKSGLPSDRFFAERPEGSVSTLKIQRTQQEDSAVYLCASSSGTLTSEETQYFGPGTRLLVL.

The CDR3 region is CASSLLASSYEQYF. DNA of the CDR3: TGTGCCAGCAGTTTATTGGCCTCGTCCTACGAGCAGTACTTC. This chain connects TRBV28 to TRBJ2-7; D is unclear. Per germline, CDR1 MDHEN and CDR2 SYDVKM. V lost 1 base and J lost 1, with 8 bases in between. The CDR3 totals 14 residues.

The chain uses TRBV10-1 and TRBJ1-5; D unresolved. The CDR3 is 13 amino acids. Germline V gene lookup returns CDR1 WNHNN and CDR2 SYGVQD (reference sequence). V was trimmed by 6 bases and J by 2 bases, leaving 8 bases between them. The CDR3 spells CASSHGGNQPQHF. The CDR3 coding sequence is TGCGCCAGCAGCCACGGGGGCAATCAGCCCCAGCATTTT.

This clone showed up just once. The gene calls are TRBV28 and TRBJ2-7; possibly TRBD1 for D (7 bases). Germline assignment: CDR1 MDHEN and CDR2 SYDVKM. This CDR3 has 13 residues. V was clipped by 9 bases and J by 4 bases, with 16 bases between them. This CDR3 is CASKRGREYEQYF. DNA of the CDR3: TGTGCCAGTAAAAGGGGGCGGGAATACGAGCAGTACTTC.

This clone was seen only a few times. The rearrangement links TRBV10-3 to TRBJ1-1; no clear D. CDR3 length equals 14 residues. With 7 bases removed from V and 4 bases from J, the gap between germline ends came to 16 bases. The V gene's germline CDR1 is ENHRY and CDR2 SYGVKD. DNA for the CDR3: TGTGCCATCAAAGAAGACACTTCGGCCACTGAAGCTTTCTTT. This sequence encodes CAIKEDTSATEAFF.

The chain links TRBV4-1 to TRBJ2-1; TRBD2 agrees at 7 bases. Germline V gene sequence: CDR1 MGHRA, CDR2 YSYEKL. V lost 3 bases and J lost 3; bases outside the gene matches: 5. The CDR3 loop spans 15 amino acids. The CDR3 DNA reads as TGCGCCAGCAGCCAGGAAGGGAGGGGCTACAATGAGCAGTTCTTC. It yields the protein CASSQEGRGYNEQFF.

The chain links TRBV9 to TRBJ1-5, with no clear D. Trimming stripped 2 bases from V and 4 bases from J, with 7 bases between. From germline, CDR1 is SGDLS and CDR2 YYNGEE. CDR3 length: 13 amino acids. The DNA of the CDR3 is TGTGCCAGCAGCGTCTCGGGTAATCAGCCCCAGCATTTT. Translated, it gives CASSVSGNQPQHF.

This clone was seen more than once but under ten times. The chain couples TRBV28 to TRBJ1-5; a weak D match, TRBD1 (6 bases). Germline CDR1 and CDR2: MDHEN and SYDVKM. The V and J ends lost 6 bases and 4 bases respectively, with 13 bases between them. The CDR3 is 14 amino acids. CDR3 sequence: CASRLLQGNQPQHF. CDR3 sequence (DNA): TGTGCCAGCAGACTATTACAGGGAAATCAGCCCCAGCATTTT.

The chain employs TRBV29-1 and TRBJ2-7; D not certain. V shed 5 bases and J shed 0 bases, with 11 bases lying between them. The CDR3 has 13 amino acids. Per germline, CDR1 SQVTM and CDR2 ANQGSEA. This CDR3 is CSVLGLSSYEQYF. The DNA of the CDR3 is TGCAGCGTTCTAGGCTTGAGCTCCTACGAGCAGTACTTC.

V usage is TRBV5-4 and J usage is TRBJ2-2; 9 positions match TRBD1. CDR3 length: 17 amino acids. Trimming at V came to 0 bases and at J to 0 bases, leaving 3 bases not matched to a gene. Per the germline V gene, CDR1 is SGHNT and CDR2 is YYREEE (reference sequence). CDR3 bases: TGTGCCAGCAGCTTGGAGGACAGGGGAGCGAACACCGGGGAGCTGTTTTTT. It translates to CASSLEDRGANTGELFF.

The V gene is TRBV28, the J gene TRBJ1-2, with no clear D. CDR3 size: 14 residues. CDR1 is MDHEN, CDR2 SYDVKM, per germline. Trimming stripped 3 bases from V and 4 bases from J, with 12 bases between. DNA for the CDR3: TGTGCCAGCAGTTTCGGGAATTGGGGCTATGGCTACACCTTC. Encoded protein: CASSFGNWGYGYTF.